This T cell receptor beta chain comes out of a study of blood T cell repertoires in COVID-19. Recovery meant two consecutive negative NP/OP PCR tests, professional clearance, or resolved symptoms. This CDR3 has 15 amino acids. Germline CDR1 MNHEY, CDR2 SVGEGT. The ends lost 2 bases at V and 4 bases at J; junction bases unmatched: 6. Clones were read by immunoSEQ multiplex PCR, and TCRdb kept only the in-frame ones, dropping some. The sample includes over 200,000 clones, 70% to 90% seen only once; the top ten take 10% to 12%. The receptor's source is a man aged 30 to 45 who had recovered from COVID-19. The sequenced material came from PBMCs or T cells enriched from blood (not recorded which). V is TRBV6-2 or TRBV6-3 and J is TRBJ2-5, with 8 positions matching TRBD1. The CDR3 DNA is TGTGCCAGCAGTTACGGACAGGGATGGTCAGAGACCCAGTACTTC. As protein: CASSYGQGWSETQYF.